The present T cell receptor beta chain was sequenced within a study of patients and donors after allogeneic stem cell transplantation. TCRdb analysed the RT-PCR reads with MiXCR anew, one entry per CDR3 protein. The sample carries some 960,000 distinct CDR3 sequences, approximately 19% recorded once. From germline, CDR1 is SGHVS and CDR2 FNYEAQ. Trimming cost V 5 bases and J 3 bases, with 10 bases left between them. This CDR3 is built from 14 residues. The J gene is TRBJ2-2, the V gene TRBV7-6; D is unclear. The sequenced sample was blood, either unsorted or a sorted T cell fraction (not recorded which). This sequence was found in a human donor who was either an allogeneic HSCT recipient or a stem cell or donor lymphocyte infusion donor (not recorded which). It is not recorded whose cells these are; they may come from a transplant donor. This chain's CDR3 is CASSQFSDTGELFF. As DNA, the CDR3 is TGTGCCAGCAGCCAATTCTCCGACACCGGGGAGCTGTTTTTT.